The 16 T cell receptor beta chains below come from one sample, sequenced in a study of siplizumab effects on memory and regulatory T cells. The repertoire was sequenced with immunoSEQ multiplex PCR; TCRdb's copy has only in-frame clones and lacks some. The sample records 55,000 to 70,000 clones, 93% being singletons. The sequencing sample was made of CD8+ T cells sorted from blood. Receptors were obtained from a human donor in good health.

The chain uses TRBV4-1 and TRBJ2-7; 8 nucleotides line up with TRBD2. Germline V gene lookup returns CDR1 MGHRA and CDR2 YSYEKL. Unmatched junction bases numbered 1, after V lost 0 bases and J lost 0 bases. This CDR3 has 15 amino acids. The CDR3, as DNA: TGCGCCAGCAGCCAAGATACTAGCGGCTCCTACGAGCAGTACTTC. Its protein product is CASSQDTSGSYEQYF.

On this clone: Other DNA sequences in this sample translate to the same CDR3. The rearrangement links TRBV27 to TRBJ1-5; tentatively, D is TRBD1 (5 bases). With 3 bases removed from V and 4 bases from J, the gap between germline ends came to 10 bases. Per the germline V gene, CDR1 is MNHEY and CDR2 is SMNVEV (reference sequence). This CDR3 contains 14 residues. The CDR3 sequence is CASSLGGVNQPQHF. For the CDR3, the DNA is TGTGCCAGCAGTTTGGGAGGGGTTAATCAGCCCCAGCATTTT.

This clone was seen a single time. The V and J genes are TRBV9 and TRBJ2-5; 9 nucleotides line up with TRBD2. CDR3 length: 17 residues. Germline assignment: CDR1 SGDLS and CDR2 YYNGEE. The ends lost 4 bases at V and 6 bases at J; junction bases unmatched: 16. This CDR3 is CASSTDAGGTSTKTQYF. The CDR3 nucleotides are TGTGCCAGCAGCACCGACGCGGGGGGGACTAGCACGAAGACCCAGTACTTC. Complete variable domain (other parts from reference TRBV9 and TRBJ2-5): DSGVTQTPKHLITATGQRVTLRCSPRSGDLSVYWYQQSLDQGLQFLIQYYNGEERAKGNILERFSAQQFPDLHSELNLSSLELGDSALYFCASSTDAGGTSTKTQYFGPGTRLLVL.

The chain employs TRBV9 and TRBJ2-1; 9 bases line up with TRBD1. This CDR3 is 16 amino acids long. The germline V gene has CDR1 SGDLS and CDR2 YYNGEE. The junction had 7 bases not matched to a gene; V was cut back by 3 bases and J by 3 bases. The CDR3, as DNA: TGTGCCAGCAGCGGACCCGGGACAGGGCGCTACAATGAGCAGTTCTTC. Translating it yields CASSGPGTGRYNEQFF. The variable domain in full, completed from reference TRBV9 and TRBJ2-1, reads DSGVTQTPKHLITATGQRVTLRCSPRSGDLSVYWYQQSLDQGLQFLIQYYNGEERAKGNILERFSAQQFPDLHSELNLSSLELGDSALYFCASSGPGTGRYNEQFFGPGTRLTVL.

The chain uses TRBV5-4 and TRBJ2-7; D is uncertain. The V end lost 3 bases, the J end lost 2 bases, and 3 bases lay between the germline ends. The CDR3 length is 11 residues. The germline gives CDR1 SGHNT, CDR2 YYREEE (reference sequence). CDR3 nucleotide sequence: TGTGCCAGCAGCTCGACCTACGAGCAGTACTTC. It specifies CASSSTYEQYF. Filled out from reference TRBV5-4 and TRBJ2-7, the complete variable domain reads ETGVTQSPTHLIKTRGQQVTLRCSSQSGHNTVSWYQQALGQGPQFIFQYYREEENGRGNFPPRFSGLQFPNYSSELNVNALELDDSALYLCASSSTYEQYFGPGTRLTVT.

The CDR3 coding sequence is TGTGCCAGCACTACTCCCAGGGGGGGCGCGGGTAATGAGCAGTTCTTC. Its protein product is CASTTPRGGAGNEQFF. This sequence joins TRBV2 and TRBJ2-1; D is possibly TRBD1 or TRBD2 (7 bases each). Germline CDR1 is SNHLY and CDR2 is FYNNEI. Deletions cut 7 bases from V and 7 bases from J, with 23 bases between. CDR3 length: 16 residues.

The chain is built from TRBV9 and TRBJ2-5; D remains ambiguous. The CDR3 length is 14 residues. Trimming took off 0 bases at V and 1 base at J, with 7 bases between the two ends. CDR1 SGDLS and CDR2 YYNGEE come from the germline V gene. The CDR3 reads CASSVDSGQETQYF. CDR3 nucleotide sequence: TGTGCCAGCAGCGTAGACTCGGGCCAAGAGACCCAGTACTTC.

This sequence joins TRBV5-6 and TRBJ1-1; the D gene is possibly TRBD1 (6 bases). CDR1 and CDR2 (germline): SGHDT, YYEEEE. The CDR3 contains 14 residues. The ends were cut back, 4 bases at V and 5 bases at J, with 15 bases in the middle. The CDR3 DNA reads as TGTGCCAGCAGCGATACGGGGGCGCGGACTGAAGCTTTCTTT. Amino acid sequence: CASSDTGARTEAFF.

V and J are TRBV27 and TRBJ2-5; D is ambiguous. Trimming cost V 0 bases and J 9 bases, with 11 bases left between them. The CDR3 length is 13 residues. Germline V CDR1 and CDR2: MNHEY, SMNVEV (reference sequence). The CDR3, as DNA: TGTGCCAGCAGTTTATCGGCCAGCTCGTCCCAGTACTTC. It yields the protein CASSLSASSSQYF.

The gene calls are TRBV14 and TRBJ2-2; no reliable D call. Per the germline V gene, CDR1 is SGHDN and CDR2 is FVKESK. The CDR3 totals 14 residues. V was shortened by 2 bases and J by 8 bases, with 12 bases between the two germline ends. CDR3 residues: CASSQPRPGGELFF. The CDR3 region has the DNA TGTGCCAGCAGCCAACCGAGGCCCGGTGGGGAGCTGTTTTTT.

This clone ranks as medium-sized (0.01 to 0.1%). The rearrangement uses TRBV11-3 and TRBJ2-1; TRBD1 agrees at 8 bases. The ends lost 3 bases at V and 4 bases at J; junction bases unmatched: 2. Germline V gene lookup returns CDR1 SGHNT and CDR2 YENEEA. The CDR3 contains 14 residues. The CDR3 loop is CASSFTGGYNEQFF. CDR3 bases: TGTGCCAGCAGCTTCACAGGGGGTTACAATGAGCAGTTCTTC.

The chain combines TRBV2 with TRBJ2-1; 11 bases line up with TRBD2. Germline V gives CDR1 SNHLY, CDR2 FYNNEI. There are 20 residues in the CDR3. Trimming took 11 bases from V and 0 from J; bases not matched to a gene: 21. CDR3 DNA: TGTGCCTACGAGGCGACTGATCCGGGACTAGCGGTGCGCTCCTACAATGAGCAGTTCTTC. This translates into CAYEATDPGLAVRSYNEQFF.

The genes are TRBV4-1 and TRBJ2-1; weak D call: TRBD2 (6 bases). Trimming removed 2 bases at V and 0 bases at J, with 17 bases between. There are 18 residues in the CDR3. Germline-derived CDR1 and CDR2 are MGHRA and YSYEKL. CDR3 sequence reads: CASSQRGGRISSYNEQFF. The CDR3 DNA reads TGCGCCAGCAGCCAACGTGGGGGGAGGATCAGCTCCTACAATGAGCAGTTCTTC.

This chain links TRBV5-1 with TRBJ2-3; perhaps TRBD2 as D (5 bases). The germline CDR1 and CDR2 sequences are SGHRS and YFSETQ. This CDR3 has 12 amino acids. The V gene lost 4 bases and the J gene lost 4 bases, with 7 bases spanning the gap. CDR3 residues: CASSEGPDTQYF. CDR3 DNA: TGCGCCAGCAGCGAGGGCCCAGATACGCAGTATTTT.

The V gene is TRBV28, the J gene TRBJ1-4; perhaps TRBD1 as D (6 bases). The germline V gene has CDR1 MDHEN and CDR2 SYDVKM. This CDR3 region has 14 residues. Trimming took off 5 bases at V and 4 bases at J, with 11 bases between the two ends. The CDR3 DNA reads TGTGCCAGCAGTCTTGGACAGCTTAATGAAAAACTGTTTTTT. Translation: CASSLGQLNEKLFF. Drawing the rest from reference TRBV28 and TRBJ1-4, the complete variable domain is DVKVTQSSRYLVKRTGEKVFLECVQDMDHENMFWYRQDPGLGLRLIYFSYDVKMKEKGDIPEGYSVSREKKERFSLILESASTNQTSMYLCASSLGQLNEKLFFGSGTQLSVL.

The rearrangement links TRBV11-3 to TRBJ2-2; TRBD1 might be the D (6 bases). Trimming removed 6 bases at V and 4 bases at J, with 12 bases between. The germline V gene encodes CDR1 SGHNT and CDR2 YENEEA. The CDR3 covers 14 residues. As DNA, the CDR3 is TGTGCCAGCAGTTCAGGGGATCGCACCGGGGAGCTGTTTTTT. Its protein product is CASSSGDRTGELFF.